The T cell receptor beta chain described here comes from a study of CD8 T cells in ankylosing spondylitis. Study-level points and caveats: A TCR beta motif made of fewer than ten highly homologous variants seemed typical of ankylosing spondylitis blood.

For this clonotype: The target antigen is unknown.

Quantitative 5'-RACE with molecular barcodes produced the TCR beta libraries. TCRdb redid the calling of the 5' RACE reads with MiXCR, one entry per CDR3 protein. The sample has 200,000 or so distinct CDR3 sequences, 15% to 20% seen once. Germline-derived CDR1 and CDR2 are MNHEY and SVGAGI. The V end lost 5 bases, the J end lost 0 bases, and 12 bases lay between the germline ends. This CDR3 has 15 residues. The origin of this receptor is a male donor aged 5-30 years with ankylosing spondylitis or in good health (not recorded which). The V and J genes are TRBV6-5 and TRBJ2-3; D possibly corresponds to TRBD2 (6 bases). The sample was blood, either unsorted or a sorted T cell fraction (not recorded which). In DNA form, the CDR3 reads TGTGCCAGCAGTATAGCGGTCTATAGCACAGATACGCAGTATTTT. This sequence encodes CASSIAVYSTDTQYF.